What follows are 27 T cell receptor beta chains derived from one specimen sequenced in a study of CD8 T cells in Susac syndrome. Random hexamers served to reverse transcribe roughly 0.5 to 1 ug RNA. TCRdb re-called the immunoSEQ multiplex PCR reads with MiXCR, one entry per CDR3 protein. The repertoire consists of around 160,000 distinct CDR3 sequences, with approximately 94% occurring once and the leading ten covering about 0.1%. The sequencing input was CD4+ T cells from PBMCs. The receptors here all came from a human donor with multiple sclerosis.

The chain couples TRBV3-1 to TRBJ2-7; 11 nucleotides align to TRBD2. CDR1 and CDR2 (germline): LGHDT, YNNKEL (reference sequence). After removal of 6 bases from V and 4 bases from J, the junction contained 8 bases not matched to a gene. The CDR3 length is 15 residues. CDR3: CASRSSGTSGYEQYF. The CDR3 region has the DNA TGTGCCAGCAGATCCTCGGGGACTAGCGGTTACGAGCAGTACTTC.

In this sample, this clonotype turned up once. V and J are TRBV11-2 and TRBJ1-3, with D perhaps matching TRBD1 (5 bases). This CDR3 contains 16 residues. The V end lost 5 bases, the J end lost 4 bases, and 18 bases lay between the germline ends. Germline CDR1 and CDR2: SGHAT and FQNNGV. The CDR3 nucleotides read TGTGCCAGCAGCACGTCAGGGTTGAGCGTGGGAAACACCATATATTTT. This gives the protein CASSTSGLSVGNTIYF.

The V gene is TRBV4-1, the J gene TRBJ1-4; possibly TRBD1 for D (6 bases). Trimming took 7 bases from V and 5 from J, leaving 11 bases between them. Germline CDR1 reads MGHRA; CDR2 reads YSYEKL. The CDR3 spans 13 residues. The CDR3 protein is CASKRGQNEKLFF. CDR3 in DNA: TGCGCCAGCAAACGGGGGCAAAATGAAAAACTGTTTTTT.

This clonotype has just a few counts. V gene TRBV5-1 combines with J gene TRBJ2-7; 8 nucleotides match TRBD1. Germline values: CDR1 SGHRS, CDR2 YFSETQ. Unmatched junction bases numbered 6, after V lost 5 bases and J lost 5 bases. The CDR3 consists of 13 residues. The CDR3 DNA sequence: TGCGCCAGCAGTCTCGGACAGGGAGACGAGCAGTACTTC. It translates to CASSLGQGDEQYF.

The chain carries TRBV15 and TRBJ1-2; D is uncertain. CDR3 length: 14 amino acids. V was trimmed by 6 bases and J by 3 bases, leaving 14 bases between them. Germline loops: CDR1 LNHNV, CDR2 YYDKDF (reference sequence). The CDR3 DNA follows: TGTGCCACCAGAAAGAACTGGGATGACTATGGCTACACCTTC. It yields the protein CATRKNWDDYGYTF.

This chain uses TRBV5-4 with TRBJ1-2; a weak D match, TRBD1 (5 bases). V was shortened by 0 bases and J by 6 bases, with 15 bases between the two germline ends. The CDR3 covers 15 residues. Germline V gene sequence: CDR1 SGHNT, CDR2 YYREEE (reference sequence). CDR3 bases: TGTGCCAGCAGCTTGGAGGACACCACTATTAATGGCTACACCTTC. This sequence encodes CASSLEDTTINGYTF.

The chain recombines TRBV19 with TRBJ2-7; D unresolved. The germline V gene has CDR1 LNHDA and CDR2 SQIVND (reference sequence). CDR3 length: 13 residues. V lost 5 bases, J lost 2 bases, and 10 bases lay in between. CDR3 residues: CASSHPQAYEQYF. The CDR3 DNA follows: TGTGCCAGTAGTCACCCTCAAGCCTACGAGCAGTACTTC.

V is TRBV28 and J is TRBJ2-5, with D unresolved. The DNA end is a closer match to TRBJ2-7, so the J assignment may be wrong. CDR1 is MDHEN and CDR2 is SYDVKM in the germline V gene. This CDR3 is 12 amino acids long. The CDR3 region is CASSLDLNEQYF. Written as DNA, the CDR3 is TGTGCCAGCAGTTTGGACCTGAACGAGCAGTACTTC.

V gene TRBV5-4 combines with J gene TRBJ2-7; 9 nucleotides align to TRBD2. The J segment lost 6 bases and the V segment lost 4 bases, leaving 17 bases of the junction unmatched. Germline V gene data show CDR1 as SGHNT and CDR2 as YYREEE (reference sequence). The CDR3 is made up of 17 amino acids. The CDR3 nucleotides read TGTGCCAGCAGCCCCAGAGGGAGTAGCGGGAGTTCAGGCGAGCAGTACTTC. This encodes CASSPRGSSGSSGEQYF.

In DNA, the CDR3 is TGCGCCAGCAGTCCGAGTTCTTCGGACAGGGGCTACGAGCAGTACTTC. Protein: CASSPSSSDRGYEQYF. The V and J genes are TRBV5-1 and TRBJ2-7; 9 positions agree with TRBD1. Germline CDR1 is SGHRS and CDR2 is YFSETQ. The CDR3 consists of 16 residues. Trimming cost V 5 bases and J 3 bases; bases outside gene matches: 12. The whole variable domain, filled in from reference TRBV5-1 and TRBJ2-7, reads KAGVTQTPRYLIKTRGQQVTLSCSPISGHRSVSWYQQTPGQGLQFLFEYFSETQRNKGNFPGRFSGRQFSNSRSEMNVSTLELGDSALYLCASSPSSSDRGYEQYFGPGTRLTVT.

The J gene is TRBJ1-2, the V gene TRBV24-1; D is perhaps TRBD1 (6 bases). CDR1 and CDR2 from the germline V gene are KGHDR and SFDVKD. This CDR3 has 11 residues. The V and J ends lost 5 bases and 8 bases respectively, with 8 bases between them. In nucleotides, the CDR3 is TGTGCCACCAGTGCAGGGGTAGGCTACACCTTC. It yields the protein CATSAGVGYTF.

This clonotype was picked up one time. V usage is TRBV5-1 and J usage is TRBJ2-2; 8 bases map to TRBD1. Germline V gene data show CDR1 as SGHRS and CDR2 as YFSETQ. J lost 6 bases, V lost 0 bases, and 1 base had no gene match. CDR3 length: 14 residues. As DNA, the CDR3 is TGCGCCAGCAGCTTGGTACAGGGGGCCGGGGAGCTGTTTTTT. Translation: CASSLVQGAGELFF.

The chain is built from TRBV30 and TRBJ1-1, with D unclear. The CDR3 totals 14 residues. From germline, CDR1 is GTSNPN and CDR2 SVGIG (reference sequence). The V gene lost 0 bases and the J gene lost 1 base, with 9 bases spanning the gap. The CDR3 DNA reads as TGTGCCTGGAGTGTATTCCCCGGGAACACTGAAGCTTTCTTT. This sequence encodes CAWSVFPGNTEAFF.

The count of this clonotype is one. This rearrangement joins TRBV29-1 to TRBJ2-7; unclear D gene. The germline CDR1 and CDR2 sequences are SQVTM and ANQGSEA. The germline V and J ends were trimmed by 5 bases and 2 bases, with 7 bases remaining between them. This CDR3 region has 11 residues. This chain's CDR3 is CSVSEAYEQYF. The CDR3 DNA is TGCAGCGTTTCGGAAGCCTACGAGCAGTACTTC.

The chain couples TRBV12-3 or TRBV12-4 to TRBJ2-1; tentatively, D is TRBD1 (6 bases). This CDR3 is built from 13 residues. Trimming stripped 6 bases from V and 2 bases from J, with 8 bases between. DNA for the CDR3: TGTGCCAGCAGCGGGACACCCTACAATGAGCAGTTCTTC. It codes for CASSGTPYNEQFF.

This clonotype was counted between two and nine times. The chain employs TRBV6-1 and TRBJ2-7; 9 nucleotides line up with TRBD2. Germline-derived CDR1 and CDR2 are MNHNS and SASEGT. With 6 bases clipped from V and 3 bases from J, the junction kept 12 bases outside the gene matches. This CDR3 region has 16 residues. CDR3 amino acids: CASSAISGRFLYEQYF. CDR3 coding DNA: TGTGCCAGCAGCGCAATTAGCGGGAGATTCCTCTACGAGCAGTACTTC.

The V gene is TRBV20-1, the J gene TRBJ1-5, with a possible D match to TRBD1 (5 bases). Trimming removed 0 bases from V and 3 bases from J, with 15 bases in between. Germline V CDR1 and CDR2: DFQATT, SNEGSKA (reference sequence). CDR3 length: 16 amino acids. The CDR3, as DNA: TGCAGTGCTAGAGAAGCGACCTGGGGGACCAATCAGCCCCAGCATTTT. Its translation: CSAREATWGTNQPQHF.

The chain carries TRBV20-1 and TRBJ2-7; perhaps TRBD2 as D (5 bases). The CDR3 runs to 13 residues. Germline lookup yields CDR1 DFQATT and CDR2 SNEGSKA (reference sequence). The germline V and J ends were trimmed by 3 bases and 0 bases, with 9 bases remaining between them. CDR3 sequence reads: CSARLATSYEQYF. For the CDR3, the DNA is TGCAGTGCTAGGCTAGCAACCTCCTACGAGCAGTACTTC.

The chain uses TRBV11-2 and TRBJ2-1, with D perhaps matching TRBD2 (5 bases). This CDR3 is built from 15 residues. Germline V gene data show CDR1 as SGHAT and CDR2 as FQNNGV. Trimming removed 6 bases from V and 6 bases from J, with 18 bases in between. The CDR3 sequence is CASRGAGISGNEQFF. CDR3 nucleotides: TGTGCCAGCAGGGGTGCCGGGATTTCGGGCAATGAGCAGTTCTTC.

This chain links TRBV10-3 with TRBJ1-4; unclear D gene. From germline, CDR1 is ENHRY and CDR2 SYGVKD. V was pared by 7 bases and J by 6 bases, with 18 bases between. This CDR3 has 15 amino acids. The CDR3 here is CAIKSSPGVDEKLFF. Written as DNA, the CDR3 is TGTGCCATCAAATCGTCCCCCGGGGTAGATGAAAAACTGTTTTTT.

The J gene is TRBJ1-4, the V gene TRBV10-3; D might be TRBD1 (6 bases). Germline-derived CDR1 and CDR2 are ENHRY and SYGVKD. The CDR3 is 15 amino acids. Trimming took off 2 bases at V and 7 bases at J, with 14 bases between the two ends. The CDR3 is CAISEGTGSSEKLFF. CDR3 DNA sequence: TGTGCCATCAGTGAGGGAACAGGGTCGAGTGAAAAACTGTTTTTT.

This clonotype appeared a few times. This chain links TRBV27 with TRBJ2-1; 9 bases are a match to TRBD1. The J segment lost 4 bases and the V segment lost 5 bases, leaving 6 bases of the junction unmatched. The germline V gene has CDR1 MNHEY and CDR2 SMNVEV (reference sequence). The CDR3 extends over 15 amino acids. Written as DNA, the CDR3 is TGTGCCAGCAGTCTCGGACAGGGGCCGTACAATGAGCAGTTCTTC. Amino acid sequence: CASSLGQGPYNEQFF.

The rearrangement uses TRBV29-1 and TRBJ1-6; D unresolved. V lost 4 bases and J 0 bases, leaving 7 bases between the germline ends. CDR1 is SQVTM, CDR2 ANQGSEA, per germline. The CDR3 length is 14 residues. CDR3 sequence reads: CSVVGGSYNSPLHF. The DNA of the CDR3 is TGCAGCGTTGTAGGTGGCTCCTATAATTCACCCCTCCACTTT.

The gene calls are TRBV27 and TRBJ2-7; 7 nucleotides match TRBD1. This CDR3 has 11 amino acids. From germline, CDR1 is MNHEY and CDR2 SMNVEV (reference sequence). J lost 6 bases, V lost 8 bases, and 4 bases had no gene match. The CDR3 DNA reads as TGTGCCAGCGCCACAGGGGCCGAGCAGTACTTC. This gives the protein CASATGAEQYF.

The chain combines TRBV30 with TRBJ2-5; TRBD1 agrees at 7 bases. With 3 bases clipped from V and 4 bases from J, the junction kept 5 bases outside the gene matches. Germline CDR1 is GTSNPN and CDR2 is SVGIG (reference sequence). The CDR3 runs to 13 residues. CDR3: CAWSLTGRETQYF. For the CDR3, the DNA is TGTGCCTGGAGCCTGACAGGGCGAGAGACCCAGTACTTC.

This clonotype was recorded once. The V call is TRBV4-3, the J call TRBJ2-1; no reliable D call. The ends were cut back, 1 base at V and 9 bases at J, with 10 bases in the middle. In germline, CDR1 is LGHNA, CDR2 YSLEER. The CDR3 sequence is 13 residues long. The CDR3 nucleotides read TGCGCCAGCAGCCAAGTTAGGACGGGTGAGCAGTTCTTC. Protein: CASSQVRTGEQFF.

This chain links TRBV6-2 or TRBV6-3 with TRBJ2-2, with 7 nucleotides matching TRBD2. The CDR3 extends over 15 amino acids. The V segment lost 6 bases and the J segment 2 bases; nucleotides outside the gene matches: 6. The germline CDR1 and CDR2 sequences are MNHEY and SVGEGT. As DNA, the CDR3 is TGTGCCAGCAGAGAGGGAGGGTCCAACACCGGGGAGCTGTTTTTT. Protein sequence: CASREGGSNTGELFF.